The rows below give T cell receptor beta chains drawn from one sample of a study of vaccination and CD4 T cells after COVID-19. TCRdb itself ran the PCR reads through MiXCR, one entry per CDR3 protein. Among fewer than 30,000 distinct CDR3 sequences, 25% to 35% were seen once, and the ten largest hold about 7.6%. What these receptors recognize is not known. This material consisted of CD4+ T cells from blood, cultured in vitro, taken about 7 months after SARS-CoV-2 vaccination. The receptors shown here come from a human donor who had recovered from COVID-19. Each CDR3 is given with its conserved first and last residue. Each record gives: V gene, J gene, D gene, clone size, CDR3 protein, CDR3 DNA. The D gene is left open where the match is weak. Not every row has a clone size; where given, it reads once, few, many or a size class.

TRBV15	TRBJ1-6	NA	medium-sized	CATSPGRLNNSPLHF	TGTGCCACCAGCCCAGGGAGGTTGAACAATTCACCCCTCCACTTT
TRBV28	TRBJ2-4	TRBD1	NA	CASSLSWPGGQGDIQYF	TGTGCCAGCAGTTTATCCTGGCCCGGGGGACAGGGAGACATTCAGTACTTC
TRBV29-1	TRBJ2-3	TRBD1	NA	CSAGQGFGRTDTQYF	TGCAGCGCTGGACAGGGGTTTGGTCGCACAGATACGCAGTATTTT
TRBV18	TRBJ2-5	NA	NA	CASSLSGTQETQYF	TGTGCCAGCTCACTATCCGGGACCCAAGAGACCCAGTACTTC
TRBV20-1	TRBJ2-3	NA	medium-sized	CRCSALRTDTQYF	TGCAGGTGTTCAGCACTTCGCACAGATACGCAGTATTTT
TRBV20-1	TRBJ1-1	NA	NA	CSARIRFKGEAFF	TGCAGTGCTAGAATTCGGTTTAAGGGTGAAGCTTTCTTT
TRBV20-1	TRBJ2-1	TRBD2	NA	CSAPTVAGSYNEQFF	TGCAGTGCTCCAACAGTAGCGGGCTCCTACAATGAGCAGTTCTTC
TRBV6-2/TRBV6-3	TRBJ1-2	NA	NA	CASSHGTDGYTF	TGTGCCAGCAGTCACGGGACGGATGGCTACACCTTC
TRBV7-3	TRBJ1-2	NA	few	CASSLLVGQQGKVYGYTF	TGTGCCAGCAGCCTCCTCGTCGGCCAACAGGGTAAGGTCTATGGCTACACCTTC
TRBV19	TRBJ1-6	NA	few	CASSRKDNSPLHF	TGTGCCAGCTCACGGAAGGATAATTCACCCCTCCACTTT
TRBV20-1	TRBJ2-1	TRBD1	few	CSASGTGGYNEQFF	TGCAGTGCTAGCGGGACAGGGGGGTACAATGAGCAGTTCTTC
TRBV27	TRBJ1-1	NA	NA	CASSLSVTANTEAFF	TGTGCCAGCAGTTTATCGGTCACGGCGAACACTGAAGCTTTCTTT
TRBV19	TRBJ2-5	NA	NA	CTSSIGASQETQYF	TGTACCAGTAGTATAGGGGCCAGCCAAGAGACCCAGTACTTC
TRBV6-1	TRBJ1-5	NA	NA	CASRGTFNQPQHF	TGTGCCAGCAGGGGGACATTCAATCAGCCCCAGCATTTT
TRBV10-3	TRBJ2-2	NA	NA	CAIRSNTGELFF	TGTGCCATCAGGTCGAACACCGGGGAGCTGTTTTTT
TRBV7-6	TRBJ2-2	TRBD2	NA	CASSLLAGDKTGELFF	TGTGCCAGCAGCTTACTAGCGGGAGATAAGACCGGGGAGCTGTTTTTT
TRBV20-1	TRBJ2-3	TRBD2	NA	CSARKAGVGDTQCF	TGCAGTGCGAGAAAAGCGGGAGTTGGAGATACGCAGTGTTTT
TRBV10-2	TRBJ2-3	NA	NA	CASRPPGSRADTQYF	TGCGCCAGCCGTCCCCCTGGTAGCCGCGCGGATACGCAGTATTTT
TRBV6-5	TRBJ2-1	NA	few	CASSYAAASSHSEQFF	TGTGCCAGCAGTTACGCCGCGGCTAGCTCGCATAGTGAGCAGTTCTTC
TRBV20-1	TRBJ1-6	TRBD1	NA	CSAKTGGYSPLHF	TGCAGTGCTAAAACAGGGGGTTATTCACCCCTCCACTTT
TRBV19	TRBJ2-3	TRBD2	few	CASSTGGGTDTQYF	TGTGCCAGTAGTACGGGAGGAGGCACAGATACGCAGTATTTT
TRBV6-1	TRBJ2-7	NA	NA	CASSEDRVRYEQYF	TGTGCCAGCAGTGAAGACAGGGTTCGGTACGAGCAGTACTTC